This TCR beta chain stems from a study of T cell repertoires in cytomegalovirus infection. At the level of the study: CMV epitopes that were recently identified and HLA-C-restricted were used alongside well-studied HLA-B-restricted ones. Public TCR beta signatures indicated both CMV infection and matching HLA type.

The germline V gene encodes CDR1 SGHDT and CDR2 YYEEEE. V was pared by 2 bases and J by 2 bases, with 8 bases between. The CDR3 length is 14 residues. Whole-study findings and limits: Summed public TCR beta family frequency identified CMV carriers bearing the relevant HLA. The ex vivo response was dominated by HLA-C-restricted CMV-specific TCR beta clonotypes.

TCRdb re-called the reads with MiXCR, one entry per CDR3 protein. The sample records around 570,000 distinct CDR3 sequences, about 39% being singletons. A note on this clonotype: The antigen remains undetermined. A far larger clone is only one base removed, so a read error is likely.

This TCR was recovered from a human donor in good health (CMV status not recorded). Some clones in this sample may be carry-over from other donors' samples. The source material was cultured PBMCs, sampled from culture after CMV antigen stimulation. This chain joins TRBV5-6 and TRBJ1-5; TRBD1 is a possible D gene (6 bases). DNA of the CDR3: TGTGCCAGCAGCTTTGCAGGGGGCAATCAGCCCCAGCATTTT. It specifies CASSFAGGNQPQHF. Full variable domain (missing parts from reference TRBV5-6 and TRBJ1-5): DAGVTQSPTHLIKTRGQQVTLRCSPKSGHDTVSWYQQALGQGPQFIFQYYEEEERQRGNFPDRFSGHQFPNYSSELNVNALLLGDSALYLCASSFAGGNQPQHFGDGTRLSIL.